This T cell receptor beta chain emerged from a study of CD8 T cells in ankylosing spondylitis. This clonotype has a count of ten or more. As yet, its antigen is unknown. CDR1 is SGHRS and CDR2 is YFSETQ in the germline V gene. The CDR3 is 16 residues long. V dropped 0 bases and J dropped 1 base, with 8 bases sitting between them. Points from the study as a whole: Some of the motif variants had earlier been found in reactive arthritis patients' fluid and blood. There was a TCR beta motif, made of several highly homologous variants, that appeared characteristic of ankylosing spondylitis blood. Enrichment of disease-linked clones was reportedly significant in matched ankylosing spondylitis synovial fluid.

In TCRdb, the 5' RACE reads were re-called with MiXCR into one record per CDR3 protein. Among about 240,000 distinct CDR3 sequences listed, 8.2% were seen once. This chain joins TRBV5-1 and TRBJ2-6; no definite D call. The specimen sequenced was blood, either unsorted or a sorted T cell fraction (not recorded which). This TCR derives from a female donor with ankylosing spondylitis or in good health (not recorded which). This chain's CDR3 is CASSLVRPSGANVLTF. The CDR3 DNA sequence: TGCGCCAGCAGCTTGGTTAGACCGTCTGGGGCCAACGTCCTGACTTTC.